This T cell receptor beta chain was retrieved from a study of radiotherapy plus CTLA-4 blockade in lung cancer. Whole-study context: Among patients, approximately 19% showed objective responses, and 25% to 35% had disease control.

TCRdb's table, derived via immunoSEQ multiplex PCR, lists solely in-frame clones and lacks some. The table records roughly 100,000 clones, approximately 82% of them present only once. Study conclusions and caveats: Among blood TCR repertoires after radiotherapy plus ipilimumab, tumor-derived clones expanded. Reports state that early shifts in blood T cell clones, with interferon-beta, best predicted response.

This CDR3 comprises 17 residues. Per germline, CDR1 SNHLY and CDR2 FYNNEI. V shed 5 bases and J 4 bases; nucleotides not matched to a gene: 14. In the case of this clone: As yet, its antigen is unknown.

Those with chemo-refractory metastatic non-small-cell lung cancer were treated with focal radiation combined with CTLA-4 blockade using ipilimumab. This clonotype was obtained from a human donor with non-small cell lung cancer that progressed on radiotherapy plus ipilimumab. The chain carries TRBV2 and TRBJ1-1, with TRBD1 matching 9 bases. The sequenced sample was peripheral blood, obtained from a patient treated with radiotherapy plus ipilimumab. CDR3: CASSLTGGRYGRTEAFF. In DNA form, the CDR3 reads TGTGCCAGCAGTCTGACAGGGGGTAGGTATGGACGCACTGAAGCTTTCTTT.